These 32 T cell receptor beta chains originate from one sample sequenced in a study of T cells in Graves' hyperthyroidism and ophthalmopathy. From RNA transcripts, TCR beta CDR3 regions were amplified. The HTBI primer set was used in a first-round RT-PCR of the TCR CDR3. TCRdb redid the calling of the multiplex PCR reads with MiXCR, one entry per CDR3 protein. The repertoire holds some 760,000 distinct CDR3 sequences, around 15% seen once, with roughly 10% in the top ten. The sample consisted of blood. The receptors come from a woman aged 18-30 years with Graves' hyperthyroidism.

This clonotype has more than one count but fewer than ten. This chain joins TRBV9 and TRBJ2-2, with TRBD2 identical over 10 bases. CDR3 length: 18 amino acids. Germline V lookup: CDR1 SGDLS, CDR2 YYNGEE. The trim removed 0 bases at V and 5 bases at J, leaving 10 bases unmatched. The CDR3 nucleotides are TGTGCCAGCAGCGTAGTAGGAGCGGGAGGGCCACTTACCGGGGAGCTGTTTTTT. It encodes CASSVVGAGGPLTGELFF.

This clonotype appeared many times. Written as DNA, the CDR3 is TGTGCCAGCAGCTTAGGAGGGGTGGGCACCTACGAGCAGTACTTC. It encodes CASSLGGVGTYEQYF. The J gene is TRBJ2-7, the V gene TRBV11-2, with D perhaps TRBD1 or TRBD2 (5 bases each). Trimming stripped 1 base from V and 2 bases from J, with 12 bases between. The CDR3 is made up of 15 amino acids. Germline V gene sequence: CDR1 SGHAT, CDR2 FQNNGV.

This clonotype was observed at least ten times. CDR3 amino acids: CASSYEASTEAFF. DNA of the CDR3: TGTGCCAGCAGTTACGAGGCATCCACTGAAGCTTTCTTT. The chain joins TRBV6-5 to TRBJ1-1; D gene ambiguous. Trimming took 2 bases from V and 4 from J, leaving 8 bases between them. This CDR3 has 13 amino acids. Germline-derived CDR1 and CDR2 are MNHEY and SVGAGI.

This clonotype has a count of ten or more. This chain joins TRBV30 and TRBJ1-1, with D hard to call. Germline CDR1 and CDR2: GTSNPN and SVGIG (reference sequence). Trimming cost V 2 bases and J 3 bases, with 13 bases left between them. This CDR3 has 14 amino acids. Written as DNA, the CDR3 is TGTGCCTGGAGTAGTCCTAAGGAATACACTGAAGCTTTCTTT. Translating gives CAWSSPKEYTEAFF. Variable domain in full (rest from reference TRBV30 and TRBJ1-1): SQTIHQWPATLVQPVGSPLSLECTVEGTSNPNLYWYRQAAGRGLQLLFYSVGIGQISSEVPQNLSASRPQDRQFILSSKKLLLSDSGFYLCAWSSPKEYTEAFFGQGTRLTVV.

This clonotype has ten or more counts. This chain uses TRBV30 with TRBJ2-5; 9 bases are shared with TRBD1. Germline V gene data show CDR1 as GTSNPN and CDR2 as SVGIG (reference sequence). The J segment lost 4 bases and the V segment lost 7 bases, leaving 4 bases of the junction unmatched. The CDR3 totals 12 residues. This CDR3 reads CALETGGETQYF. The CDR3 nucleotides read TGTGCCTTGGAGACAGGGGGAGAGACCCAGTACTTC.

This clonotype was observed many times. The genes are TRBV30 and TRBJ1-1, with 7 bases lining up with TRBD1. V lost 5 bases to trimming and J lost 0 bases; unmatched junction nucleotides: 9. The CDR3 extends over 15 amino acids. Per the germline V gene, CDR1 is GTSNPN and CDR2 is SVGIG (reference sequence). The CDR3 DNA sequence: TGTGCCTGGTCTCGGGACAGCTCCATGAACACTGAAGCTTTCTTT. Translation: CAWSRDSSMNTEAFF.

The chain joins TRBV10-3 to TRBJ2-1, with unresolved D. V gave up 3 bases and J gave up 0 bases, with 12 bases separating them. Per germline, CDR1 ENHRY and CDR2 SYGVKD. This CDR3 comprises 16 residues. The CDR3: CAISDSTVLSYNEQFF. The CDR3 region has the DNA TGTGCCATCAGTGATTCGACGGTTCTCTCCTACAATGAGCAGTTCTTC.

At least ten counts were recorded for this clonotype. The chain couples TRBV12-3 or TRBV12-4 to TRBJ1-6; D is ambiguous. The CDR3 contains 15 residues. Trimming removed 5 bases from V and 8 bases from J, with 16 bases in between. The CDR3 here is CASSPRYSLHSPLHF. Written as DNA, the CDR3 is TGTGCCAGCAGTCCCCGGTACAGTCTTCATTCACCCCTCCACTTT.

In its sample, this clonotype was seen a few times. J is TRBJ2-7 and V is TRBV20-1, with TRBD2 matching over 10 bases. V shed 1 base and J 3 bases; nucleotides not matched to a gene: 3. There are 14 residues in the CDR3. The germline CDR1 and CDR2 sequences are DFQATT and SNEGSKA (reference sequence). The DNA for the CDR3 is TGCAGTGCTAGAGGTCCTAGCGGGGGCTACGAGCAGTACTTC. Protein sequence: CSARGPSGGYEQYF.

This clonotype was detected ten times or more. V is TRBV20-1 and J is TRBJ2-7; D not certain. Trimming removed 7 bases from V and 1 base from J, with 23 bases in between. This CDR3 has 16 residues. The germline gives CDR1 DFQATT, CDR2 SNEGSKA (reference sequence). The CDR3 DNA sequence: TGCAGTGGGAAGTCTCGAACCCCGGAATCGTCCTACGAGCAGTACTTC. It yields the protein CSGKSRTPESSYEQYF.

The chain has TRBV9 and TRBJ1-1, with a weak D call TRBD1 (6 bases). The length of the CDR3 is 16 residues. Trimming left V 0 bases short and J 1 base short, with 13 bases between. Germline CDR1 SGDLS, CDR2 YYNGEE. Here the CDR3 DNA reads TGTGCCAGCAGCGTAGCGGGGGGGGGCCCGAACACTGAAGCTTTCTTT. It specifies CASSVAGGGPNTEAFF. Full variable domain (missing parts from reference TRBV9 and TRBJ1-1): DSGVTQTPKHLITATGQRVTLRCSPRSGDLSVYWYQQSLDQGLQFLIQYYNGEERAKGNILERFSAQQFPDLHSELNLSSLELGDSALYFCASSVAGGGPNTEAFFGQGTRLTVV.

In this sample, this clonotype turned up many times. The V and J genes are TRBV30 and TRBJ2-7; tentative D call: TRBD2 (6 bases). The V gene lost 7 bases and the J gene lost 1 base, with 11 bases spanning the gap. Per the germline V gene, CDR1 is GTSNPN and CDR2 is SVGIG (reference sequence). The CDR3 covers 12 residues. CDR3 nucleotide sequence: TGTGCCTATGTGGAGGGTTCCTACGAGCAGTACTTC. This sequence encodes CAYVEGSYEQYF.

This clonotype was counted ten times or more. This chain uses TRBV3-1 with TRBJ2-1, with 8 nucleotides matching TRBD2. Germline-derived CDR1 and CDR2 are LGHDT and YNNKEL (reference sequence). Trimming at V came to 4 bases and at J to 4 bases, leaving 6 bases not matched to a gene. The length of the CDR3 is 15 residues. The CDR3 is CASSRSGSGYNEQFF. The DNA for the CDR3 is TGTGCCAGCAGCCGGAGCGGGAGTGGGTACAATGAGCAGTTCTTC.

The rearrangement links TRBV20-1 to TRBJ2-1; the match to TRBD1 covers 7 bases. Germline-derived CDR1 and CDR2 are DFQATT and SNEGSKA (reference sequence). CDR3 length equals 13 residues. The junction had 9 bases not matched to a gene; V was cut back by 6 bases and J by 7 bases. The CDR3 sequence is CSAKPGQPNEQFF. The DNA of the CDR3 is TGCAGTGCAAAGCCGGGACAGCCTAATGAGCAGTTCTTC.

The V call is TRBV20-1, the J call TRBJ2-3; TRBD2 agrees at 11 bases. The germline V gene has CDR1 DFQATT and CDR2 SNEGSKA (reference sequence). The CDR3 covers 16 residues. Trimming removed 2 bases from V and 2 bases from J; junction bases left unmatched: 6. The CDR3 DNA is TGCAGTGCTAGAAAGACACTAGCGGGGGACACAGATACGCAGTATTTT. Its translation: CSARKTLAGDTDTQYF.

This clonotype showed up just a few times. This chain uses TRBV5-5 with TRBJ2-7, with D possibly TRBD1 on 6 matching bases. Germline CDR1 SGHKS, CDR2 YYEKEE (reference sequence). V was trimmed by 1 base and J by 6 bases, leaving 17 bases between them. This CDR3 is built from 15 residues. This CDR3 is CASSLIMGAGAEQYF. The CDR3 nucleotides are TGTGCCAGCAGCTTGATTATGGGGGCCGGGGCCGAGCAGTACTTC.

In its sample, this clonotype was seen many times. The chain links TRBV5-8 to TRBJ1-2; D unclear. CDR1 and CDR2 from the germline V gene are SGHTS and YDEGEE. V was cut by 0 bases and J by 4 bases, with 10 bases left in between. The CDR3 runs to 14 residues. The CDR3, as DNA: TGTGCCAGCAGCTTGGACAGAAGGGTCTATGGCTACACCTTC. Protein: CASSLDRRVYGYTF. Combining the CDR3 with reference TRBV5-8 and TRBJ1-2 gives the whole variable domain EAGVTQSPTHLIKTRGQQATLRCSPISGHTSVYWYQQALGLGLQFLLWYDEGEERNRGNFPPRFSGRQFPNYSSELNVNALELEDSALYLCASSLDRRVYGYTFGSGTRLTVV.

This clonotype was counted at least ten times. The chain links TRBV30 to TRBJ2-5; D ambiguous. This CDR3 contains 15 residues. Germline CDR1 GTSNPN, CDR2 SVGIG (reference sequence). The V end lost 3 bases, the J end lost 5 bases, and 19 bases lay between the germline ends. CDR3 DNA: TGTGCCTGGAGCCTCGGGCCTTCGGGCACCGAGACCCAGTACTTC. Translating gives CAWSLGPSGTETQYF.

In this sample, this clonotype turned up many times. This chain links TRBV20-1 with TRBJ2-2; 9 bases map to TRBD1. From germline, CDR1 is DFQATT and CDR2 SNEGSKA (reference sequence). The J segment lost 0 bases and the V segment lost 2 bases, leaving 4 bases of the junction unmatched. CDR3 length equals 16 residues. The CDR3 coding sequence is TGCAGTGCTAGATGGCGGGACAGGGCGAACACCGGGGAGCTGTTTTTT. This codes for CSARWRDRANTGELFF.

This chain connects TRBV6-5 to TRBJ1-4; D gene unclear. CDR3 length: 13 amino acids. V shed 0 bases and J shed 8 bases, with 7 bases lying between them. Germline V gives CDR1 MNHEY, CDR2 SVGAGI. CDR3 loop: CASSYSNTEKLFF. CDR3 nucleotides: TGTGCCAGCAGTTACTCGAACACAGAAAAACTGTTTTTT.

This rearrangement joins TRBV6-1 to TRBJ2-4, with D tentatively TRBD1 or TRBD2 (5 bases each). Trimming cost V 6 bases and J 0 bases, with 12 bases left between them. The CDR3 totals 15 residues. CDR1 and CDR2 from the germline V gene are MNHNS and SASEGT. The CDR3 DNA sequence: TGTGCCAGCAGCGGGGACCGAGAAGCCAAAAACATTCAGTACTTC. This translates into CASSGDREAKNIQYF.

In this sample, this clonotype turned up many times. V is TRBV27 and J is TRBJ2-4; 7 nucleotides agree with TRBD1. CDR3 length: 16 amino acids. Losses at the gene ends were 5 bases for V and 0 bases for J; bases not matched to a gene: 7. CDR1 is MNHEY, CDR2 SMNVEV, per germline (reference sequence). CDR3 coding DNA: TGTGCCAGCAGTCCGGACAGGAGTCTAGCCAAAAACATTCAGTACTTC. Its translation: CASSPDRSLAKNIQYF.

In its sample, this clonotype was seen many times. V is TRBV30 and J is TRBJ2-7, with 9 bases that match TRBD2. The germline gives CDR1 GTSNPN, CDR2 SVGIG (reference sequence). Losses at the gene ends were 1 base for V and 4 bases for J; bases not matched to a gene: 8. The CDR3 has 15 amino acids. The CDR3 is CAWSAAGGGIYEQYF. CDR3 coding DNA: TGTGCCTGGAGTGCAGCGGGAGGCGGTATTTACGAGCAGTACTTC. The full variable domain, in which reference TRBV30 and TRBJ2-7 provide the parts outside the CDR3, is SQTIHQWPATLVQPVGSPLSLECTVEGTSNPNLYWYRQAAGRGLQLLFYSVGIGQISSEVPQNLSASRPQDRQFILSSKKLLLSDSGFYLCAWSAAGGGIYEQYFGPGTRLTVT.

With respect to this clonotype: A clone one base away is much larger, so this may be a read error. The V call is TRBV18, the J call TRBJ2-3; D unclear. Germline V gene lookup returns CDR1 KGHSH and CDR2 LQKENI. Trimming pared 0 bases from V and 0 bases from J, leaving 10 bases between. The CDR3 spans 16 residues. CDR3 loop: CASSPPQQTSTDTQYF. The CDR3 bases are TGTGCCAGCTCACCACCGCAGCAGACTAGCACAGATACGCAGTATTTT.

The rearrangement uses TRBV20-1 and TRBJ2-1; the D gene is possibly TRBD2 (6 bases). Germline V gene lookup returns CDR1 DFQATT and CDR2 SNEGSKA (reference sequence). CDR3 size: 17 residues. V shed 7 bases and J shed 0 bases, with 22 bases lying between them. The CDR3, as DNA: TGCAGTGTTATTAATACCGGGCCCGGGAGCTCCTACAATGAGCAGTTCTTC. Encoded protein: CSVINTGPGSSYNEQFF.

The chain has TRBV18 and TRBJ2-1; 7 bases are a match to TRBD1. Losses at the gene ends were 1 base for V and 3 bases for J; bases not matched to a gene: 3. Germline CDR1 KGHSH, CDR2 LQKENI. This CDR3 comprises 15 residues. In DNA, the CDR3 is TGTGCCAGCTCACCACTACAGGGGTTCTACAATGAGCAGTTCTTC. Translated, it gives CASSPLQGFYNEQFF.

The chain has TRBV10-3 and TRBJ2-1, with a weak D call TRBD2 (5 bases). CDR3 length: 14 residues. The V end lost 6 bases, the J end lost 10 bases, and 19 bases lay between the germline ends. Germline CDR1 is ENHRY and CDR2 is SYGVKD. CDR3 amino acids: CAISDRGFANEQFF. Written as DNA, the CDR3 is TGTGCCATCAGCGACCGGGGATTTGCCAACGAGCAGTTCTTC.

The chain combines TRBV13 with TRBJ1-2, with 9 bases identical to TRBD1. CDR3 length: 14 residues. Looked up from germline, CDR1 is PRHDT and CDR2 is FYEKMQ (reference sequence). V lost 5 bases to trimming and J lost 8 bases; unmatched junction nucleotides: 9. CDR3 in amino acids: CASSGDRAQGGYTF. CDR3 sequence (DNA): TGTGCCAGCAGCGGGGACAGGGCCCAGGGGGGCTACACCTTC.

This clonotype was counted a single time. The junction does not match germline at one end; this may be a read error. The J gene is TRBJ2-1, the V gene TRBV2, with D unclear. The germline V gene has CDR1 SNHLY and CDR2 FYNNEI. There are 12 residues in the CDR3. The CDR3 here is CASSGVSLERFF. CDR3 sequence (DNA): TGTGCCAGCAGTGGAGTAAGTTTAGAGCGGTTCTTC.

This clonotype has ten or more counts. The chain recombines TRBV7-2 with TRBJ2-5; 10 bases map to TRBD1. Per the germline V gene, CDR1 is SGHTA and CDR2 is FQGNSA. CDR3 length: 14 amino acids. V shed 5 bases, J shed 5 bases, and the junction held 5 bases outside the gene matches. The CDR3 sequence is CASSMTGGVETQYF. CDR3 DNA sequence: TGTGCCAGCAGCATGACAGGGGGCGTGGAGACCCAGTACTTC.

This clonotype was seen repeatedly, ten times or more. This sequence joins TRBV7-9 and TRBJ2-7, with 8 bases identical to TRBD2. CDR1 SEHNR and CDR2 FQNEAQ come from the germline V gene (reference sequence). With V trimmed by 1 base and J by 5 bases, 1 base remained unmatched. The CDR3 is 13 residues long. CDR3 protein: CASSLVRGDEQYF. The CDR3 bases are TGTGCCAGCAGCTTAGTGCGGGGGGACGAGCAGTACTTC.

This clonotype was seen more than once but under ten times. The chain is built from TRBV6-1 and TRBJ2-2; a weak D match, TRBD2 (5 bases). Germline V gene lookup returns CDR1 MNHNS and CDR2 SASEGT. This CDR3 is built from 12 residues. V lost 7 bases to trimming and J lost 6 bases, with 9 bases between them. CDR3 DNA: TGTGCCAGCACATCGGGATCCGGGGAGCTGTTTTTT. It specifies CASTSGSGELFF.